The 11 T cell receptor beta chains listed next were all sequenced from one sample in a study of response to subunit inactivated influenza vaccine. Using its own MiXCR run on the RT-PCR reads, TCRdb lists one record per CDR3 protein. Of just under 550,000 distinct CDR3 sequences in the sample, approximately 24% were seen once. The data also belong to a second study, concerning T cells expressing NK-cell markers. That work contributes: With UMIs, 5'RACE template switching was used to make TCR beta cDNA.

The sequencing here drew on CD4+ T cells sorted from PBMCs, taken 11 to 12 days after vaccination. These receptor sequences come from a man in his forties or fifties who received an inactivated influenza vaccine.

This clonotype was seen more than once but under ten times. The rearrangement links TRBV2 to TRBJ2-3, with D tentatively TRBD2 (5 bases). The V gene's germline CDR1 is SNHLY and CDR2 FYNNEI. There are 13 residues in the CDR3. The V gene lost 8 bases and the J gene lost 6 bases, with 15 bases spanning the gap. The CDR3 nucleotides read TGTGCCAGCTCAACGGGGATGGGGGATACGCAGTATTTT. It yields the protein CASSTGMGDTQYF.

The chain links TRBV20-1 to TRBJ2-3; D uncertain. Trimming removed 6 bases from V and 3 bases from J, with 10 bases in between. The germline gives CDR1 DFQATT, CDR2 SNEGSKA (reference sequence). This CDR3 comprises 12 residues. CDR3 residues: CSAPVWTDTQYF. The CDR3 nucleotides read TGCAGTGCCCCCGTGTGGACAGATACGCAGTATTTT.

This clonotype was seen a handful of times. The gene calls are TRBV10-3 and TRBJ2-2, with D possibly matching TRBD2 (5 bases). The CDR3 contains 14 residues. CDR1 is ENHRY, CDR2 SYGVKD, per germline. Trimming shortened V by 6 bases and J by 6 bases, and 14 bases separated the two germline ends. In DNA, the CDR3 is TGTGCCATCAGCTCAGCTCCGGACTCCGGGGAGCTGTTTTTT. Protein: CAISSAPDSGELFF.

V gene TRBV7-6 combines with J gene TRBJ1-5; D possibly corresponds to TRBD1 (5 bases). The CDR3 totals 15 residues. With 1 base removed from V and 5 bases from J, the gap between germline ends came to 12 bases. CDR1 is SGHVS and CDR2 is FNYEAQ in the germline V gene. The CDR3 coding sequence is TGTGCCAGCAGCTTAGACGGGACGGGGTATCAGCCCCAGCATTTT. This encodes CASSLDGTGYQPQHF.

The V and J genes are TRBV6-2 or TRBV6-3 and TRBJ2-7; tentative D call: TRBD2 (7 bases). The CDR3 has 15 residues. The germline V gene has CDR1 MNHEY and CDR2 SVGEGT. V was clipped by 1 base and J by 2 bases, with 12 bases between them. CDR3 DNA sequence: TGTGCCAGCAGTTACTTGGGCGGGGGCCCCTACGAGCAGTACTTC. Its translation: CASSYLGGGPYEQYF.

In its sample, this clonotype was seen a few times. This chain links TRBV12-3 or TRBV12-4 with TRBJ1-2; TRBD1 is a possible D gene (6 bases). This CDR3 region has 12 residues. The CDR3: CVAQGRGHGYTF. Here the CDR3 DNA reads TGTGTCGCCCAGGGGCGGGGGCATGGCTACACCTTC.

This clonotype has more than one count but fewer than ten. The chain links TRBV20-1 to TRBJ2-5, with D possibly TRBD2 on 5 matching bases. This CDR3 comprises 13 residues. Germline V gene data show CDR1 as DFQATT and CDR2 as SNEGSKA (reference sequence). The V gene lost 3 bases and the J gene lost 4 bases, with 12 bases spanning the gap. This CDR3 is CSASKDLGETQYF. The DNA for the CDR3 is TGCAGTGCTAGTAAGGACTTAGGAGAGACCCAGTACTTC.

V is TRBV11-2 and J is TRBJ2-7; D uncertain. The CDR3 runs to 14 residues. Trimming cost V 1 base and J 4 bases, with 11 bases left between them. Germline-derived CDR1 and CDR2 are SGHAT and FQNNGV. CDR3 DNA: TGTGCCAGCAGCTTAGTTGGCAGAAAGTACGAGCAGTACTTC. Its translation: CASSLVGRKYEQYF.

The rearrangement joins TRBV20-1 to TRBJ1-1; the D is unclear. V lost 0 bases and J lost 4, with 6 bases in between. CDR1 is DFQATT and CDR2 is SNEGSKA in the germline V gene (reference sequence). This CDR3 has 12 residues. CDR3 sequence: CSARDPSTEAFF. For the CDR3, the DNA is TGCAGTGCTAGAGATCCAAGCACTGAAGCTTTCTTT.

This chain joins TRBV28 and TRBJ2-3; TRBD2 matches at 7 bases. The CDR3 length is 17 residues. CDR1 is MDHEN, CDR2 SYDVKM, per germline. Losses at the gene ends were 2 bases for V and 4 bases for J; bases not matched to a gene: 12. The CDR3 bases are TGTGCCAGCAGTTTAGTTGGGGCGGGAGTGGGGGCAGATACGCAGTATTTT. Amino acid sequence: CASSLVGAGVGADTQYF.

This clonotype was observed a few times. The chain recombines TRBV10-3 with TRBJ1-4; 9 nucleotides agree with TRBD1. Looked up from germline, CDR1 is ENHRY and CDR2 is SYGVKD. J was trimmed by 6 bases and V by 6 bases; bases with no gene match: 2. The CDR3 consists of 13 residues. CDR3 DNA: TGTGCCATCAGCCGGGACAGGGATGAAAAACTGTTTTTT. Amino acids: CAISRDRDEKLFF.